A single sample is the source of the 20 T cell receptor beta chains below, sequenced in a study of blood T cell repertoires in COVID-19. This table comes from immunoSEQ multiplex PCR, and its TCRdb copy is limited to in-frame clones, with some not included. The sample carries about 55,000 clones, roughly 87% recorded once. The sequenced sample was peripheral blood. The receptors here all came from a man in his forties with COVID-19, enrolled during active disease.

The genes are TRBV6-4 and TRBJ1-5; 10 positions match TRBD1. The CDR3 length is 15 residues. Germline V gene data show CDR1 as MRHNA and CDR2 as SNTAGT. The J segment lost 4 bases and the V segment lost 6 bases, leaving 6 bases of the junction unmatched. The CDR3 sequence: CASSATGGPNQPQHF. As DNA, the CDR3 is TGTGCCAGCAGCGCGACAGGGGGCCCGAATCAGCCCCAGCATTTT.

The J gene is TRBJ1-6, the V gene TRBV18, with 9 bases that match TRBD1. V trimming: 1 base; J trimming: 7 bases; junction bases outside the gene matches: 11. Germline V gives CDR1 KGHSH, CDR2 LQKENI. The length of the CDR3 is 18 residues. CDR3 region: CASSPLEPSGTGNSPLHF. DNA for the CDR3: TGTGCCAGCTCACCACTAGAGCCCTCCGGGACAGGGAATTCACCCCTCCACTTT.

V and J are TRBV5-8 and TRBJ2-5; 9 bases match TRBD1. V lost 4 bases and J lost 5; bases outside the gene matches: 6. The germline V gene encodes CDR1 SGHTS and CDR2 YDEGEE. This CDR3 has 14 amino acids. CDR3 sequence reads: CASSNRQGGETQYF. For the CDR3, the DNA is TGTGCCAGCAGCAATCGACAGGGGGGCGAGACCCAGTACTTC.

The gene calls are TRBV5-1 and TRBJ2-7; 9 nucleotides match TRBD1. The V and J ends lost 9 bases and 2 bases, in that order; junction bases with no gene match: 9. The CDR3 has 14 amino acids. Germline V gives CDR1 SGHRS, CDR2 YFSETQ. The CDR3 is CAISRTGVTYEQYF. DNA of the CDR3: TGCGCCATCTCACGGACAGGGGTCACCTACGAGCAGTACTTC.

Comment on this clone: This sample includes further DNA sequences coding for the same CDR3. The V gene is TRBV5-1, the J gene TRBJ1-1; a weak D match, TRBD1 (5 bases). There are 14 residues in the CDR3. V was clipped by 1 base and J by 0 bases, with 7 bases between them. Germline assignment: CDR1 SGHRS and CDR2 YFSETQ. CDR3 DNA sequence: TGCGCCAGCAGCTTGACAGGTATGAACACTGAAGCTTTCTTT. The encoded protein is CASSLTGMNTEAFF.

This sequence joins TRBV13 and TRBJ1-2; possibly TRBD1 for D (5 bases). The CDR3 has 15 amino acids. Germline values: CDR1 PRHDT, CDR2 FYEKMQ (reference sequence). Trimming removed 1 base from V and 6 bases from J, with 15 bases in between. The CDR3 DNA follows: TGTGCCAGCAGCTTAGCGCAGGGCCCCTTTGATGGCTACACCTTC. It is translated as CASSLAQGPFDGYTF.

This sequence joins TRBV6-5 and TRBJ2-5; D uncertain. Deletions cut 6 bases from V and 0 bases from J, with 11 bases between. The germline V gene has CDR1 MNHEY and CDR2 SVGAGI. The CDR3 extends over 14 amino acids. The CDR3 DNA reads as TGTGCCAGCAGCTTCCTAAGCGACCAAGAGACCCAGTACTTC. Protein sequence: CASSFLSDQETQYF.

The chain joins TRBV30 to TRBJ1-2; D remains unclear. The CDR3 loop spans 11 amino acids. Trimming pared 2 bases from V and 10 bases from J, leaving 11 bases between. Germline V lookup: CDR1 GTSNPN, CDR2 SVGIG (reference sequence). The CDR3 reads CAWSRGSPYTF. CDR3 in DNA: TGTGCCTGGAGTCGAGGGAGCCCCTACACCTTC.

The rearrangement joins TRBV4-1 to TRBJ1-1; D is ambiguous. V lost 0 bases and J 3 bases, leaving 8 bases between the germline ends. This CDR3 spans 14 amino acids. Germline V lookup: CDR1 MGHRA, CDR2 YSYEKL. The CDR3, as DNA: TGCGCCAGCAGCCAAGAAGAGGACTACACTGAAGCTTTCTTT. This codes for CASSQEEDYTEAFF.

The CDR3 sequence: CASRGRLNTEAFF. The DNA of the CDR3 is TGTGCCAGCCGGGGGAGATTGAACACTGAAGCTTTCTTT. This chain connects TRBV25-1 to TRBJ1-1; D is perhaps TRBD1 (5 bases). V lost 8 bases, J lost 0 bases, and 10 bases lay in between. The CDR3 extends over 13 amino acids. Germline loops: CDR1 MGHDK, CDR2 SYGVNS.

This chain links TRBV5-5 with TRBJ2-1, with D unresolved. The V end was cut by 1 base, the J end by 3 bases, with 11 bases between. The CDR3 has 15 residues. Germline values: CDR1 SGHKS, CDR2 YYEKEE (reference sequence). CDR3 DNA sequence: TGTGCCAGCAGCTTGATATTAGGAGACTACAATGAGCAGTTCTTC. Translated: CASSLILGDYNEQFF.

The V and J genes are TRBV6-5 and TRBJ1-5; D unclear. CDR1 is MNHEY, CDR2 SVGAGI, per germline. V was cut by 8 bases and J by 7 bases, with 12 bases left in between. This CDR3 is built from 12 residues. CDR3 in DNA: TGTGCCAGCGAGGCCCGAGAGCAGCCCCAGCATTTT. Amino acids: CASEAREQPQHF.

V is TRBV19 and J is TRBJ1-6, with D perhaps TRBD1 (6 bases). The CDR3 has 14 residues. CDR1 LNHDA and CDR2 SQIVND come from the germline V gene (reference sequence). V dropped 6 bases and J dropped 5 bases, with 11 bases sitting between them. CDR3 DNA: TGTGCCAGTAGGGAGACAGGCCATAATTCACCCCTCCACTTT. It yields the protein CASRETGHNSPLHF.

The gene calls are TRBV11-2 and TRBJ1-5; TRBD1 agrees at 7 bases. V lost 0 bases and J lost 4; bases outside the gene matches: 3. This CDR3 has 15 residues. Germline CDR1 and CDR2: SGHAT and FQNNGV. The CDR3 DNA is TGTGCCAGCAGCTTAGATGGGGGACAGAATCAGCCCCAGCATTTT. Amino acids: CASSLDGGQNQPQHF.

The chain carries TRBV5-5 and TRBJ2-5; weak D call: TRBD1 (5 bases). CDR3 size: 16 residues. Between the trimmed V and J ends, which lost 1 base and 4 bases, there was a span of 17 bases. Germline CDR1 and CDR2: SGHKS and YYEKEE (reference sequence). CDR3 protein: CASSLNPQSGRETQYF. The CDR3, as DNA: TGTGCCAGCAGCTTGAATCCCCAATCAGGGCGAGAGACCCAGTACTTC.

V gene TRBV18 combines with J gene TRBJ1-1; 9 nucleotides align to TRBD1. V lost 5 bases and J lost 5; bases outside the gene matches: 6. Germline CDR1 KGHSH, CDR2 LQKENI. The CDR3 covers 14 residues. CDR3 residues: CASSAGQGGTEAFF. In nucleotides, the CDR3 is TGTGCCAGCTCAGCGGGACAGGGAGGGACTGAAGCTTTCTTT.

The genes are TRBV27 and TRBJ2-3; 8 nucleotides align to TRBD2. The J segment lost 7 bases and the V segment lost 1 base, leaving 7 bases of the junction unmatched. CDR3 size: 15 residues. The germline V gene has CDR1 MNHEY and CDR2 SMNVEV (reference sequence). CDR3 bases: TGTGCCAGCAGTTTATGGGTTAGCGGGGTTAATACGCAGTATTTT. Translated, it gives CASSLWVSGVNTQYF.

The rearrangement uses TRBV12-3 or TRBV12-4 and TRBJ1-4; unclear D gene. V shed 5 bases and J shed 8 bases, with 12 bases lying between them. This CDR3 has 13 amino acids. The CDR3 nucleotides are TGTGCCAGCAGTACCTCCCTCAGGGAAAAACTGTTTTTT. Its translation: CASSTSLREKLFF.

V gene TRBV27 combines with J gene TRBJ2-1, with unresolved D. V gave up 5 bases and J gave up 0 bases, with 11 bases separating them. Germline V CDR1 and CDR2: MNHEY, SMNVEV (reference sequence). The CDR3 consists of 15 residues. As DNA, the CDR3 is TGTGCCAGCAGTGCAACCTTGAGCTCCTACAATGAGCAGTTCTTC. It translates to CASSATLSSYNEQFF.

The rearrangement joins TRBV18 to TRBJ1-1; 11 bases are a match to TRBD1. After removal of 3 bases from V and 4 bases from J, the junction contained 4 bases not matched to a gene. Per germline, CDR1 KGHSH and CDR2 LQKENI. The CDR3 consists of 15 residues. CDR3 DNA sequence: TGTGCCAGCTCACCCTGGGACAGGGGGGGCACTGAAGCTTTCTTT. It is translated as CASSPWDRGGTEAFF.